This is a list of T cell receptor beta chains from one sample in a study of blood T cell repertoires in COVID-19. TCRdb's copy holds only in-frame clones and misses some; the assay was immunoSEQ multiplex PCR. This repertoire shows some 240,000 clones, approximately 88% found once; its top ten account for approximately 3.4%. The sample taken for sequencing was PBMCs or T cells enriched from blood (not recorded which). Receptors were obtained from a middle-aged woman who had been exposed to COVID-19. Both conserved end residues are part of each CDR3. Each record gives: CDR3 length, J gene, D gene, V gene, clone size, CDR3 DNA, CDR3 protein. The D gene is left open where the match is weak. Where a row states a size, it is once, few, many or the class of an expanded clone; other rows omit it.

17	TRBJ2-5	TRBD2	TRBV24-1	once	TGTGCCACCAGTGATACTCGGACTAGAGGTCAACAAGAGACCCAGTACTTC	CATSDTRTRGQQETQYF
14	TRBJ1-5	-	TRBV3-1/TRBV3-2	-	TGTGCCAGCAGCCAACAACAGGGTAATCAGCCCCAGCATTTT	CASSQQQGNQPQHF
17	TRBJ2-7	TRBD1	TRBV3-1/TRBV3-2	-	TGTGCCAGCAGCCAAGATATGGGTGGGACAGCTCCCTACGAGCAGTACTTC	CASSQDMGGTAPYEQYF
16	TRBJ2-1	TRBD2	TRBV9	-	TGTGCCAGCAGCGTCTCCGGGACTAGCTTCGGCAATGAGCAGTTCTTC	CASSVSGTSFGNEQFF
15	TRBJ1-3	-	TRBV19	-	TGTGCCAGTAGTATTACCCCAGGGAATGGAAACACCATATATTTT	CASSITPGNGNTIYF
13	TRBJ2-3	TRBD1	TRBV29-1	-	TGCAGCGTAAGACAGGGAAACACAGATACGCAGTATTTT	CSVRQGNTDTQYF
13	TRBJ2-3	-	TRBV28	-	TGTGCCAGCATCGGAGCTGGGACAGATACGCAGTATTTT	CASIGAGTDTQYF
15	TRBJ1-5	-	TRBV28	-	TGTGCCAGCAGCTGGCCGGGACAAGACAATCAGCCCCAGCATTTT	CASSWPGQDNQPQHF
16	TRBJ2-3	-	TRBV27	-	TGTGCCATTAAGCCGGGCTGGGGAGAGGGCACAGATACGCAGTATTTT	CAIKPGWGEGTDTQYF
12	TRBJ1-2	TRBD1	TRBV7-9	once	TGTGCCAGCAGCCGGGACAGGGATGGCTACACCTTC	CASSRDRDGYTF
15	TRBJ1-2	TRBD1	TRBV7-2	-	TGTGCCAGCAGCCAGGACAGGGTCAAATTCTATGGCTACACCTTC	CASSQDRVKFYGYTF
14	TRBJ1-1	TRBD1	TRBV13	-	TGTGCCAGCAGCTCCAGGGACAGGGTAGGTGAAGCTTTCTTT	CASSSRDRVGEAFF
14	TRBJ2-7	-	TRBV20-1	-	TGCAGTGCTAGTCGGGGTGTCAGCTCCTACGAGCAGTACTTC	CSASRGVSSYEQYF
16	TRBJ2-1	TRBD2	TRBV3-1/TRBV3-2	once	TGTGCCAGCAGCCATGGACTAGCGGGAGAGGTCAATGAGCAGTTCTTC	CASSHGLAGEVNEQFF
15	TRBJ1-2	TRBD1	TRBV7-2	-	TGTGCCAGCAGCTTAGTCCCAGGGGGCCCCTATGGCTACACCTTC	CASSLVPGGPYGYTF
15	TRBJ1-1	TRBD1	TRBV28	-	TGTGCCAGCAGCCCGTTTCCAACAGGGGACACTGAAGCTTTCTTT	CASSPFPTGDTEAFF
13	TRBJ2-1	-	TRBV3-1/TRBV3-2	-	TGTGCCAGCAGCCAAAGTCTCTCAGGTGAGCAGTTCTTC	CASSQSLSGEQFF
13	TRBJ2-7	-	TRBV10-3	-	TGTGCCATCAGTGACTCTTTCGGAGCCGAGCAGTACTTC	CAISDSFGAEQYF
15	TRBJ2-1	TRBD2	TRBV5-4	-	TGTGCCAGCAGCTTGGAAGCGGGAGTAGCCAATGAGCAGTTCTTC	CASSLEAGVANEQFF
12	TRBJ2-1	-	TRBV19	-	TGTGCCAGTACAGACACTTACAATGAGCAGTTCTTC	CASTDTYNEQFF
16	TRBJ2-7	TRBD1	TRBV7-2	-	TGTGCCAGCAGCTTAGCGTCGGGACAGGGGGCTTACGAGCAGTACTTC	CASSLASGQGAYEQYF